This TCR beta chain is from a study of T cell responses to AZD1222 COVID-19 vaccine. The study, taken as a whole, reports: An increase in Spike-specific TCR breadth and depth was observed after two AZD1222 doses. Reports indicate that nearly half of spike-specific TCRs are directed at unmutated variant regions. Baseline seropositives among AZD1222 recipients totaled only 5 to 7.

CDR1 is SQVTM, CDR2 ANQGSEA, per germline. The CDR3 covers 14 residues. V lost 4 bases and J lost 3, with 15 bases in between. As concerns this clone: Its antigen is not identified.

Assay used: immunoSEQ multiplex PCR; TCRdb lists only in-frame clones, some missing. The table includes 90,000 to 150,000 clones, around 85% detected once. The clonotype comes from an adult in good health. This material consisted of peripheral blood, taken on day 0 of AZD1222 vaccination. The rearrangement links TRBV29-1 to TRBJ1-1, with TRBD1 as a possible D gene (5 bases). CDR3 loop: CSVAGLAGYTEAFF. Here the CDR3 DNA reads TGCAGCGTTGCGGGCCTGGCAGGGTACACTGAAGCTTTCTTT.